The TCR beta chain under discussion was sequenced for a study of shared clonotypes between healthy human individuals. Libraries were prepared by immunoSEQ multiplex PCR; TCRdb keeps only in-frame clonotypes and omits some of them. The top ten hold about 0.34% of the sample, which has about 2.4 million clones, approximately 93% seen once. V lost 7 bases and J lost 1, with 13 bases in between. The germline CDR1 and CDR2 sequences are SGHAT and FQNNGV. The CDR3 totals 14 residues. The sequence was obtained from a man between 18 and 35 years old in good health. Some clones in this sample may be carry-over from other donors' samples. The sample taken for sequencing was naive CD4+ T cells from PBMCs. The sample's subset: CD45RA+ positively selected. The chain employs TRBV11-2 and TRBJ1-1, with D perhaps TRBD1 (5 bases). CDR3 nucleotide sequence: TGTGCCAGCACCCGGCTTGGGGGGAACACTGAAGCTTTCTTT. It specifies CASTRLGGNTEAFF.